Here is one T cell receptor (beta chain) with its context. Participants spanned ages about 18 to 100 years and resided in about 24 US areas. V lost 2 bases to trimming and J lost 4 bases; unmatched junction nucleotides: 6. The germline gives CDR1 SGHAT, CDR2 FQNNGV. The CDR3 extends over 16 amino acids. The data were obtained in a study of blood T cell repertoires in COVID-19. The wider study: Collection of acute and convalescent COVID-19 samples took place in the United States, Italy and Spain.

Source study methods: For nucleated cells, counts were estimated from reference gene primer amplification. TCRdb keeps only in-frame clones here, not all; method: immunoSEQ multiplex PCR. The V and J calls and clone size come from that table; D and trimming were worked out from the DNA. The profile shows 300,000 or so clones, 80% to 90% of them singletons. The source material was PBMCs or T cells enriched from blood (not recorded which). V gene TRBV11-2 combines with J gene TRBJ2-3; 10 nucleotides line up with TRBD2. The TCR was taken from a woman aged 35 to 49 with acute COVID-19. In DNA form, the CDR3 reads TGTGCCAGCAGCTTACTTAGCGGGAGGATAGCAGATACGCAGTATTTT. Its protein is CASSLLSGRIADTQYF. Full variable domain (missing parts from reference TRBV11-2 and TRBJ2-3): EAGVAQSPRYKIIEKRQSVAFWCNPISGHATLYWYQQILGQGPKLLIQFQNNGVVDDSQLPKDRFSAERLKGVDSTLKIQPAKLEDSAVYLCASSLLSGRIADTQYFGPGTRLTVL.